This TCR beta chain came from a study of blood T cell repertoires in COVID-19 (dated by TCRdb to 2019 to 2021). In the study overall: Collaborator samples came from the United States, Italy and Spain and covered acute and convalescent phases of COVID-19. The repertoires were made available in a free public database intended to serve as a resource for research on the immune response to SARS-CoV-2. The sample metadata nearly always contained a de-identified subject ID, COVID-19 status, age in years and sex. The prospective study material was composed of cDNA or gDNA derived from T cells, B-cell-depleted T cells, or PBMCs. Where available, HLA class I and class II types were taken from metadata supplied by the sample provider and were not determined by assay-based typing. Deeply sampled blood TCRbeta repertoires from subjects exposed to, actively infected with, or recovered from COVID-19 were included in the dataset. Samples came from the ongoing ImmuneRACE study (first 160 participants) plus 1,254 subjects from 6 global collaborators. The study at large found these results: Clinical and demographic metadata were provided uncurated, with the amount varying by source and participant.

From the cysteine up to the phenylalanine, the CDR3 has a length of 15 residues. Of the read, only the CDR3 DNA is kept; its 45 bases are in frame from base 1. Taken from the germline V gene, the CDR1 and CDR2 loops are MNHNS and SASEGT. Cut back by 2 bases and 3 bases, the V and J ends lie 11 bases apart. This clone showed up just once. There is no known antigen for this receptor. No much larger clone is present one base from it, and per-base qualities are unavailable. The immunoSEQ Assay, a bias-controlled multiplex PCR, was used to amplify TCRbeta CDR3 regions from genomic DNA. The published analysis was carried out like this. Within the assay, amplification of reference gene primers was used to estimate how many nucleated cells each sample contained. Sequence reads were collapsed and filtered to measure the absolute abundance of every unique TCRbeta CDR3 rearrangement. For each sample, productive Simpson clonality was calculated by taking the square root of Simpson's diversity index across productive rearrangements. Imported from immuneACCESS, the table was reduced by TCRdb to in-frame sequences with V and J called. These copies leave out some clones; in studies compared against another copy, an unresolved V gene accounts for under half, and the cause of the remainder is not known. From that table come the V and J calls and clone size; the DNA was used to work out D and trimming. This sample gives some 180,000 clones in total; 85% of them show up just once. The ten top clones hold around 8% of the sample.

One collaborating source in Seattle enrolled patients while the patients were actively infected and followed the patients over time throughout the course of disease. Collaborating institutions collected whole blood in K2EDTA tubes following their own protocols. For TCRbeta analysis, collaborator samples were shipped as frozen whole blood, as isolated PBMCs, or as DNA extracted from either sample type. Input material: peripheral blood. The sequence is built from TRBV6-1 and TRBJ1-5; D gene: possibly TRBD1, on 6 matching bases. The receptor was derived from a woman older than 75 with COVID-19, enrolled during active disease. The DNA is as follows: TGTGCCAGCAGTGAACTGAGGGGGAACAATCAGCCCCAGCATTTT. It codes for CASSELRGNNQPQHF.